The clone carrying this T cell receptor beta chain appeared many times. These data are taken from a study of CD8 T cells in ankylosing spondylitis. Scientists made TCR beta libraries using quantitative 5'-RACE with molecular barcodes. In TCRdb, the 5' RACE reads were re-called with MiXCR into one record per CDR3 protein. The sample contains approximately 42,000 distinct CDR3 sequences, 3.5% to 4% of which appear only once. Germline V lookup: CDR1 SGDLS, CDR2 YYNGEE. The CDR3 loop spans 14 amino acids. Trimming pared 0 bases from V and 4 bases from J, leaving 10 bases between. The gene calls are TRBV9 and TRBJ2-5, with no clear D. The clonotype originates from a female donor with ankylosing spondylitis or in good health (not recorded which). The specimen sequenced was blood, either unsorted or a sorted T cell fraction (not recorded which). The CDR3 sequence: CASSVDHLRETQYF. For the CDR3, the DNA is TGTGCCAGCAGCGTAGACCATCTCAGAGAGACCCAGTACTTC.